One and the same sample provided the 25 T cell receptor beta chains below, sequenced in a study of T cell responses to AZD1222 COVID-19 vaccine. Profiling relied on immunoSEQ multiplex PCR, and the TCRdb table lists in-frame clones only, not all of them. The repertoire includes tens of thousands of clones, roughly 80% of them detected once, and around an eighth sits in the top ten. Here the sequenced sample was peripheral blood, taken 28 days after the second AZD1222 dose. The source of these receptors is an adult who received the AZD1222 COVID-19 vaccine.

The CDR3 coding sequence is TGTGCCAGCAGCCAATCCGGGACAGGGAGGGTAAATGGCTACACCTTC. Translation gives CASSQSGTGRVNGYTF. The V gene is TRBV7-8, the J gene TRBJ1-2; TRBD1 matches 9 bases. Germline V lookup: CDR1 SGHVS, CDR2 FQNEAQ. The trim removed 5 bases at V and 6 bases at J, leaving 13 bases unmatched. This CDR3 spans 16 amino acids.

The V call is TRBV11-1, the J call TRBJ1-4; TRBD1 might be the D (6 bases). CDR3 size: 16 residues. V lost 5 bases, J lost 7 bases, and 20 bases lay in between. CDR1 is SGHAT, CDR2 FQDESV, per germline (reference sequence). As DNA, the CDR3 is TGTGCCAGCAGCGTAAACAGGGCCTCTAGGAGTGAAAAACTGTTTTTT. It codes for CASSVNRASRSEKLFF.

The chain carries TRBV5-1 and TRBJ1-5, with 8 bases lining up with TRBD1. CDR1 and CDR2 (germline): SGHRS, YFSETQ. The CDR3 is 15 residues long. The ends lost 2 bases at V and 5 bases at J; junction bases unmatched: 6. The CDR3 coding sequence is TGCGCCAGCAGCTTAGACGGACAGGGTTATCAGCCCCAGCATTTT. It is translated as CASSLDGQGYQPQHF.

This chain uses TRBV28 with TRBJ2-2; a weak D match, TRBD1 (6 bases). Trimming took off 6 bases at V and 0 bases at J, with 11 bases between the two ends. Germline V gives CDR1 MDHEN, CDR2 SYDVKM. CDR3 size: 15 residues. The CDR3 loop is CASRPDSPNTGELFF. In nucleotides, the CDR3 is TGTGCCAGCAGGCCGGACAGCCCGAACACCGGGGAGCTGTTTTTT. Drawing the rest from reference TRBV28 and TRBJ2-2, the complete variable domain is DVKVTQSSRYLVKRTGEKVFLECVQDMDHENMFWYRQDPGLGLRLIYFSYDVKMKEKGDIPEGYSVSREKKERFSLILESASTNQTSMYLCASRPDSPNTGELFFGEGSRLTVL.

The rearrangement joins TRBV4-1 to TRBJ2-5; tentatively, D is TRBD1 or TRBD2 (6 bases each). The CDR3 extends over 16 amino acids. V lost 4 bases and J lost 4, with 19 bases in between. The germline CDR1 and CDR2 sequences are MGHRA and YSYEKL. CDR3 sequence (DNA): TGCGCCAGCAGCCCACGGAACGGGGGCTTTAGAGAGACCCAGTACTTC. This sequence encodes CASSPRNGGFRETQYF.

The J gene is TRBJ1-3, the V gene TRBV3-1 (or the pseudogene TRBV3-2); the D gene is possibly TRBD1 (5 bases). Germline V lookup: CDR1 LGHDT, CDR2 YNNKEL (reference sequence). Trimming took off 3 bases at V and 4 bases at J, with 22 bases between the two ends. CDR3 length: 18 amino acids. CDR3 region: CASSHLEGTGFGGNTIYF. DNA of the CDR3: TGTGCCAGCAGCCATCTAGAGGGGACTGGTTTTGGAGGAAACACCATATATTTT.

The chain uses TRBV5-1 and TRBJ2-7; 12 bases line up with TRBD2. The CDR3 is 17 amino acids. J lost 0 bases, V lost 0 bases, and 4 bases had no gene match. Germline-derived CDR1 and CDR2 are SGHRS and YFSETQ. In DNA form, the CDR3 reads TGCGCCAGCAGCTTGGGGGGACTAGCGGGTCCCTCCTACGAGCAGTACTTC. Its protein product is CASSLGGLAGPSYEQYF.

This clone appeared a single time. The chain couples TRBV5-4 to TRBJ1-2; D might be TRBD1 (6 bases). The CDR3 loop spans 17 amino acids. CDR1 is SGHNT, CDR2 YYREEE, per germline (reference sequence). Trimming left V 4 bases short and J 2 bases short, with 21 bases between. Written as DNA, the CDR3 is TGTGCCAGCAGCACGGGGGCTCGTTGGGGTCAAAACTATGGCTACACCTTC. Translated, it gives CASSTGARWGQNYGYTF.

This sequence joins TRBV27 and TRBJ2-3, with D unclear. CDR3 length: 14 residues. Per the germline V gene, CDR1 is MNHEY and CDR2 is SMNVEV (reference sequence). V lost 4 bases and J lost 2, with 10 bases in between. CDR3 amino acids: CASSYSYNTDTQYF. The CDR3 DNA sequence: TGTGCCAGCAGTTACTCTTATAACACAGATACGCAGTATTTT.

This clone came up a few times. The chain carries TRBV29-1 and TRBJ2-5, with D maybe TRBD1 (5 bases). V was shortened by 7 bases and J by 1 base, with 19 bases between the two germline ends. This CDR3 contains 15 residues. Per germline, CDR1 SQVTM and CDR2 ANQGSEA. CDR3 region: CSGTKLTRGQETQYF. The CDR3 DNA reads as TGCAGCGGGACCAAGTTAACAAGGGGCCAAGAGACCCAGTACTTC.

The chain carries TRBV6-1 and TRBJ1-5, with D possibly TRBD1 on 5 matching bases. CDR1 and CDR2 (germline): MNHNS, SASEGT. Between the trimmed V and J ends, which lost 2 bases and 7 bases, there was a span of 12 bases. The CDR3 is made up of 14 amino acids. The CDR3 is CASSESGGGQPQHF. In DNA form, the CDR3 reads TGTGCCAGCAGTGAAAGTGGGGGAGGGCAGCCCCAGCATTTT.

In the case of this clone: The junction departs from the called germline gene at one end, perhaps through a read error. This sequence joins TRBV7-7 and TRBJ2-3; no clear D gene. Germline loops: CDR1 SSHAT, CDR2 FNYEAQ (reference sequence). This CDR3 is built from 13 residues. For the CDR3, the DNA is TGTGCTAGCAGCTTCCAGGCCGGAGATACGCAGTATTTT. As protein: CASSFQAGDTQYF.

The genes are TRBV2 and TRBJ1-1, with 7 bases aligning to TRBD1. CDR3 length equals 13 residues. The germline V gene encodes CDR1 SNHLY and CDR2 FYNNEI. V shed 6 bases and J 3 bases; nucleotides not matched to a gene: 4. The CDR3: CASRLTGDTEAFF. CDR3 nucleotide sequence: TGTGCCAGCAGATTAACAGGGGACACTGAAGCTTTCTTT.

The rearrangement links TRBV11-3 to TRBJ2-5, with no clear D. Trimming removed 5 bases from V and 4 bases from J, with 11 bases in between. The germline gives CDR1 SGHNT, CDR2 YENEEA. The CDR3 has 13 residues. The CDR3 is CASSPVKGETQYF. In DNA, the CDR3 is TGTGCCAGCAGCCCCGTGAAGGGAGAGACCCAGTACTTC.

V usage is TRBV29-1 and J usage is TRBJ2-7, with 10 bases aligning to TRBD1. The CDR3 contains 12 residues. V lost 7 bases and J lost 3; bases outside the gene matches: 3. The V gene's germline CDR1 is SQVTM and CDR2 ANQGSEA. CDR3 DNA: TGCAGCGCGACAGGGGGCTTCTACGAGCAGTACTTC. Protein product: CSATGGFYEQYF.

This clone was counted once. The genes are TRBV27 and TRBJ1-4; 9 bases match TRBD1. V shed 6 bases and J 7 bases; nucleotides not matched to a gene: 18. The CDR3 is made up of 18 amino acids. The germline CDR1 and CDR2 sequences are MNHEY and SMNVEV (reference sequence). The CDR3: CASRFLNLPGQGPEKLFF. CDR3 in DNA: TGTGCCAGCAGATTTTTAAACCTTCCGGGACAGGGTCCTGAAAAACTGTTTTTT. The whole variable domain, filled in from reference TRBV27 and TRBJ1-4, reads EAQVTQNPRYLITVTGKKLTVTCSQNMNHEYMSWYRQDPGLGLRQIYYSMNVEVTDKGDVPEGYKVSRKEKRNFPLILESPSPNQTSLYFCASRFLNLPGQGPEKLFFGSGTQLSVL.

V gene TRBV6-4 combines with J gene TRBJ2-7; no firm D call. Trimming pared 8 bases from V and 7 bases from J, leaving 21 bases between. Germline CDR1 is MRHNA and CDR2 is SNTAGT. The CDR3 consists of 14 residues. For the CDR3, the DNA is TGTGCCAGCCCCCGTGAACTCCACGCTCTAGAGCAGTACTTC. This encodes CASPRELHALEQYF.

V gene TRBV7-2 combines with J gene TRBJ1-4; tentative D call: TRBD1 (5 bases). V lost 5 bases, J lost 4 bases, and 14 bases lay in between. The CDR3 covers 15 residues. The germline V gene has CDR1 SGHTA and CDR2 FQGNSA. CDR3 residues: CASSPSGGGNEKLFF. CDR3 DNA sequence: TGTGCCAGCAGCCCTAGCGGGGGGGGTAATGAAAAACTGTTTTTT. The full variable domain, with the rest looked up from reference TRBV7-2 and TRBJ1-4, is GAGVSQSPSNKVTEKGKDVELRCDPISGHTALYWYRQSLGQGLEFLIYFQGNSAPDKSGLPSDRFSAERTGGSVSTLTIQRTQQEDSAVYLCASSPSGGGNEKLFFGSGTQLSVL.

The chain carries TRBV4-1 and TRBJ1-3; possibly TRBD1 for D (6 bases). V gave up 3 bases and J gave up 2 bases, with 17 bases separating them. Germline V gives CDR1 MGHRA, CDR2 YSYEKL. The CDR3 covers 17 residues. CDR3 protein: CASSQQSRGLAGNTIYF. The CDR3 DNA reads TGCGCCAGCAGCCAGCAATCCAGGGGACTCGCTGGAAACACCATATATTTT.

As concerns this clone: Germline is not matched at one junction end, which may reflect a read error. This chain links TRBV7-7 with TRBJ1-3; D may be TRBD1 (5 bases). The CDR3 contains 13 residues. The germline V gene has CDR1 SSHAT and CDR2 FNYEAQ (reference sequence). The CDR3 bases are TGTGCTAGCAGCCCAGGGATCGGAAACACCATATATTTT. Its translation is CASSPGIGNTIYF.

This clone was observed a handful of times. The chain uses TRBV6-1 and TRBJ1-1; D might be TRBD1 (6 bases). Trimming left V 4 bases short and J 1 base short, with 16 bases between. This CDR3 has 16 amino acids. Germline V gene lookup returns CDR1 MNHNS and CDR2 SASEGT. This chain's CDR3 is CASSAQPGGANTEAFF. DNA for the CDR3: TGTGCCAGCAGTGCACAACCTGGGGGGGCGAACACTGAAGCTTTCTTT.

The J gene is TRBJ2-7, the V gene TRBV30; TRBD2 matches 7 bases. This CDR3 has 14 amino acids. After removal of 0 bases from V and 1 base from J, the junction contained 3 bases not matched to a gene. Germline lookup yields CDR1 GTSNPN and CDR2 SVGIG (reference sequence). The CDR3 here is CAWSVGRGSYEQYF. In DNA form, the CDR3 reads TGTGCCTGGAGTGTAGGGCGGGGGTCCTACGAGCAGTACTTC. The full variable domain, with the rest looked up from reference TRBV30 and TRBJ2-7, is SQTIHQWPATLVQPVGSPLSLECTVEGTSNPNLYWYRQAAGRGLQLLFYSVGIGQISSEVPQNLSASRPQDRQFILSSKKLLLSDSGFYLCAWSVGRGSYEQYFGPGTRLTVT.

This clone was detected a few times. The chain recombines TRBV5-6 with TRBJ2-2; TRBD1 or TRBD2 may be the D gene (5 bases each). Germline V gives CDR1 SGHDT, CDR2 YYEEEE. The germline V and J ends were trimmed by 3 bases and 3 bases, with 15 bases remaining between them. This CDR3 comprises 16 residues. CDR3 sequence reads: CASSWGPRRDTGELFF. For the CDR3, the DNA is TGTGCCAGCAGCTGGGGACCGAGGAGAGACACCGGGGAGCTGTTTTTT.

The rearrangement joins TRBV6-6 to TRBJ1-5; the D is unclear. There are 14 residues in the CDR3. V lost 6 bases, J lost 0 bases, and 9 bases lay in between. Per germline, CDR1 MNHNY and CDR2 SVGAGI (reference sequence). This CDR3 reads CASRLTDSNQPQHF. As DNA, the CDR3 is TGTGCCAGCAGACTCACGGATAGCAATCAGCCCCAGCATTTT.

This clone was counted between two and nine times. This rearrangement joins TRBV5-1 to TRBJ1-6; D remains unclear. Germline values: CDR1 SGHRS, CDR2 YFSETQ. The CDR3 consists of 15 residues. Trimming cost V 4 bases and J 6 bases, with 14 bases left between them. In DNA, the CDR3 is TGCGCCAGCAGCCGAACAACGGGTTCTAATTCACCCCTCCACTTT. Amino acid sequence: CASSRTTGSNSPLHF.